Listed below are T cell receptor beta chains from one sample, sequenced in a study of identical twins. TCRdb called the 5' RACE reads again in MiXCR, with one record for every CDR3 protein. The sample lists 500,000 or so distinct CDR3 sequences, more than 13% seen once, with about 0.52% in the top ten. This sample was also put to use in a study of yellow fever vaccine responses in identical twins.

Sequencing input: CD4+ T cells sorted from blood. The receptor source for this set is a woman between 18 and 30 years old in good health. Both conserved end residues are part of each CDR3. A D gene is named only where the DNA matches it firmly. Size is omitted from some rows. Given values are once, few, many or a class for expanded clones.

D: .; V: TRBV7-8; J: TRBJ2-5; size: many; length: 14; CDR3: CASSLERAGETQYF; DNA: TGTGCCAGCAGCTTAGAACGGGCTGGGGAGACCCAGTACTTC
D: .; V: TRBV6-4; J: TRBJ2-3; size: few; length: 13; CDR3: CASRPTLLDTQYF; DNA: TGTGCCAGCAGGCCAACCTTGCTGGATACGCAGTATTTT
D: TRBD2; V: TRBV28; J: TRBJ2-5; size: few; length: 15; CDR3: CASRLSGGAIETQYF; DNA: TGTGCCAGCAGGCTTAGCGGGGGGGCCATCGAGACCCAGTACTTC
D: .; V: TRBV7-9; J: TRBJ1-1; size: few; length: 14; CDR3: CASSPLSASTEAFF; DNA: TGTGCCAGCAGCCCCCTCTCAGCGAGCACTGAAGCTTTCTTT
D: .; V: TRBV11-2; J: TRBJ2-3; size: .; length: 15; CDR3: CASGSLQGWTDTQYF; DNA: TGTGCCAGCGGCTCCCTTCAGGGTTGGACAGATACGCAGTATTTT
D: TRBD2; V: TRBV28; J: TRBJ2-2; size: many; length: 17; CDR3: CASSLPRTSGGTGDLFF; DNA: TGTGCCAGCAGTTTGCCCCGAACTAGCGGAGGGACCGGGGATCTGTTTTTT
D: TRBD1; V: TRBV7-3; J: TRBJ2-2; size: few; length: 17; CDR3: CASRPSTGQTNTGELFF; DNA: TGTGCCAGCAGACCGAGTACGGGACAGACGAACACCGGGGAGCTGTTTTTT
D: TRBD1; V: TRBV7-8; J: TRBJ1-6; size: few; length: 18; CDR3: CASSLAPTGTGRNSPLHF; DNA: TGTGCCAGCAGCTTAGCGCCGACCGGGACAGGGCGTAATTCACCCCTCCACTTT
D: .; V: TRBV30; J: TRBJ2-7; size: few; length: 13; CDR3: CAWSVPVSYEQYF; DNA: TGTGCCTGGAGTGTACCGGTGTCCTACGAGCAGTACTTC
D: .; V: TRBV7-2; J: TRBJ2-1; size: few; length: 16; CDR3: CASSQPVTRPYNEQFF; DNA: TGTGCCAGCAGTCAACCTGTGACCAGACCTTACAATGAGCAGTTCTTC
D: .; V: TRBV5-1; J: TRBJ1-3; size: few; length: 16; CDR3: CASSLKGWEPGNTIYF; DNA: TGCGCCAGCAGCTTGAAGGGTTGGGAACCTGGAAACACCATATATTTT
D: .; V: TRBV7-2; J: TRBJ2-7; size: few; length: 16; CDR3: CASSLATASVSYEQYF; DNA: TGTGCCAGCAGCTTAGCGACGGCTAGCGTGTCCTACGAGCAGTACTTC
D: .; V: TRBV9; J: TRBJ1-1; size: .; length: 11; CDR3: CASSPTTEAFF; DNA: TGTGCCAGCAGCCCAACGACAGAAGCTTTCTTT
D: .; V: TRBV7-7; J: TRBJ2-5; size: .; length: 13; CDR3: CASSLRVTETQYF; DNA: TGTGCTAGCAGCTTAAGGGTGACGGAGACCCAGTACTTC
D: TRBD2; V: TRBV7-8; J: TRBJ2-1; size: .; length: 18; CDR3: CASSVLVSGRRKYNEQFF; DNA: TGTGCCAGCAGCGTACTCGTTAGCGGGAGGCGTAAATACAATGAGCAGTTCTTC
D: .; V: TRBV6-2/TRBV6-3; J: TRBJ1-2; size: .; length: 15; CDR3: CASSLDRNANYGYTF; DNA: TGTGCCAGCAGTCTCGACCGAAACGCTAACTATGGCTACACCTTC
D: .; V: TRBV2; J: TRBJ2-3; size: few; length: 10; CDR3: CASSTGTQYF; DNA: TGTGCCAGTAGCACAGGTACGCAGTATTTT
D: TRBD2; V: TRBV5-1; J: TRBJ2-3; size: few; length: 16; CDR3: CASSLESGGLTDTQYF; DNA: TGCGCCAGCAGCTTGGAGTCGGGAGGACTCACAGATACGCAGTATTTT
D: .; V: TRBV9; J: TRBJ2-3; size: few; length: 14; CDR3: CASSVVTGTDTQYF; DNA: TGTGCCAGCAGCGTAGTCACAGGCACAGATACGCAGTATTTT
D: TRBD2; V: TRBV7-3; J: TRBJ2-3; size: few; length: 15; CDR3: CASSSTGTNTDTQYF; DNA: TGTGCCAGCAGCTCTACCGGGACTAACACAGATACGCAGTATTTT
D: TRBD2; V: TRBV15; J: TRBJ2-7; size: few; length: 14; CDR3: CATSRTSSSYEQYF; DNA: TGTGCCACCAGCAGGACTAGCAGCTCCTACGAGCAGTACTTC
D: .; V: TRBV6-5; J: TRBJ2-1; size: .; length: 15; CDR3: CASSYGTLGNNEQFF; DNA: TGTGCCAGCAGTTACGGGACGCTAGGGAACAATGAGCAGTTCTTC
D: TRBD2; V: TRBV7-9; J: TRBJ2-1; size: .; length: 16; CDR3: CASSLWASGIYNEQFF; DNA: TGTGCCAGCAGCCTATGGGCTAGCGGGATTTACAATGAGCAGTTCTTC
D: .; V: TRBV6-4; J: TRBJ1-1; size: .; length: 14; CDR3: CATKRGSGDTEAFF; DNA: TGTGCCACCAAACGGGGTTCTGGGGACACTGAAGCTTTCTTT